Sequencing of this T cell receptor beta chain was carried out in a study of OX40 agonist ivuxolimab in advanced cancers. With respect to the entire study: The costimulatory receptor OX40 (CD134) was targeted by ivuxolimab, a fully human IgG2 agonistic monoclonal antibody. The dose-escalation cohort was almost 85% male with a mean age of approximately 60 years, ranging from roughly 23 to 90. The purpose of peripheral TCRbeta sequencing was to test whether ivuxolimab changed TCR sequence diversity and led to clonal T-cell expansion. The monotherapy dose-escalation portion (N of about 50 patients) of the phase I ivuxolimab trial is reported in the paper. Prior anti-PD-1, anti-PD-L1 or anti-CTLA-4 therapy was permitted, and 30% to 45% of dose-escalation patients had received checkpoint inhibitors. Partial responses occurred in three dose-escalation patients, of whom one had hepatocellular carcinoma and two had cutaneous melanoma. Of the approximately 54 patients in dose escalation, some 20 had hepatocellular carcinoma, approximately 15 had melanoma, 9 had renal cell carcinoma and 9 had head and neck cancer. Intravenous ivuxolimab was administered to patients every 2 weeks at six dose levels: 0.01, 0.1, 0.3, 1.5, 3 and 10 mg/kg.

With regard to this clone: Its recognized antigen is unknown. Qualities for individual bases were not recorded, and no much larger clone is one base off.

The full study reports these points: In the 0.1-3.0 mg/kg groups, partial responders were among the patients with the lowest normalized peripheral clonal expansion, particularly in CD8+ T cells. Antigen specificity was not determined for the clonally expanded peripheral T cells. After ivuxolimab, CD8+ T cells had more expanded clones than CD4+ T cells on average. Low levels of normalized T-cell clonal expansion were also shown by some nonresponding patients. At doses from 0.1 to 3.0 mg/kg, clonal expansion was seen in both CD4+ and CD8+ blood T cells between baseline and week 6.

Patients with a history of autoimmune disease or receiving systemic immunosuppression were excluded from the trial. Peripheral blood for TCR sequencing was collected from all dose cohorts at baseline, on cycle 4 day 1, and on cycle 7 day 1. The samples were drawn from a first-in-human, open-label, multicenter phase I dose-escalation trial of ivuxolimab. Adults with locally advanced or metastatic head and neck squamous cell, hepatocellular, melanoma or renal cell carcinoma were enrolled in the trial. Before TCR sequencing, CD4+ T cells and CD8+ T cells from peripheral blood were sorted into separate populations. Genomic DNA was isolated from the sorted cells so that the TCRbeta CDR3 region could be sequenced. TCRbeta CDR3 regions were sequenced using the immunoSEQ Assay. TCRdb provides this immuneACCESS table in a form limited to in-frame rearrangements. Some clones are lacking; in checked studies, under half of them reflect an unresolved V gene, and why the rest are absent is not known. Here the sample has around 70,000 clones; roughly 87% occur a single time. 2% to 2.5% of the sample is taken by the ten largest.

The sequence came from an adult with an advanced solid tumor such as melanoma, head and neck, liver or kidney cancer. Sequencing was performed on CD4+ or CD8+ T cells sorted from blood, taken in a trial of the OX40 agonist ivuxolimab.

The CDR3 loop reads CASSPRTGSQNEQYF. The DNA is as follows: TGTGCCAGCAGCCCTAGGACGGGGTCCCAGAACGAGCAGTACTTC. The sequence joins TRBV27 to TRBJ2-7; the D segment could be TRBD2, given 5 matching bases. Trimming removed 6 bases from V and 5 bases from J, leaving 20 bases between the germline ends. The germline V gene (reference sequence) sets CDR1 to MNHEY and CDR2 to SMNVEV. There are 15 amino acids in the CDR3, from cysteine to phenylalanine inclusive. The kept DNA is CDR3 alone, 45 bases in frame from the first base.